This T cell receptor beta chain was recorded in a study of blood T cell repertoires in COVID-19. Study-wide background: Specimens from acute and convalescent COVID-19 originated in the United States, Italy and Spain.

This CDR3 comprises 13 residues. Trimming removed 8 bases at V and 5 bases at J, with 12 bases between. The germline CDR1 and CDR2 sequences are KGHSH and LQKENI. In the source study's methods: The authors estimated nucleated cell counts from reference gene primer amplification. Generated by immunoSEQ multiplex PCR, the TCRdb table keeps only in-frame clones and is missing some. Clonal size and the V and J genes are those of that table, whereas D and trimming came from the DNA. The table lists fewer than 250,000 clones, roughly 80% of them singletons. Shortly before study entry, within 2 weeks, exposed participants had met a COVID-19 case.

This chain connects TRBV18 to TRBJ1-4, with a possible D match to TRBD1 (6 bases). The sequencing input was PBMCs or T cells enriched from blood (not recorded which). This clonotype originated in a middle-aged woman who had been exposed to COVID-19. The CDR3 region has the DNA TGTGCCAGCCTACGTGGACAGAATGAAAAACTGTTTTTT. Protein product: CASLRGQNEKLFF. The whole variable domain, remainder taken from reference TRBV18 and TRBJ1-4, is NAGVMQNPRHLVRRRGQEARLRCSPMKGHSHVYWYRQLPEEGLKFMVYLQKENIIDESGMPKERFSAEFPKEGPSILRIQQVVRGDSAAYFCASLRGQNEKLFFGSGTQLSVL.